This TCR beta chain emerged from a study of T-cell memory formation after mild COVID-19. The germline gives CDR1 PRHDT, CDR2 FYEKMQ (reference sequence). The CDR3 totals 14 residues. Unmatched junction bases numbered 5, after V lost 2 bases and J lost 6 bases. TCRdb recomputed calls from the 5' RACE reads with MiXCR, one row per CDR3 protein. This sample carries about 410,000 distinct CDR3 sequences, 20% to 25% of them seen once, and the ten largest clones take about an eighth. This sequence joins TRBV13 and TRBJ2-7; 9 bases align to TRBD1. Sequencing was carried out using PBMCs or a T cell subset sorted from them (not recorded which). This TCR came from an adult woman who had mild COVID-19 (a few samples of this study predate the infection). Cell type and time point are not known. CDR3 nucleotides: TGTGCCAGCAGCTTATGGGGACAGGGTCTCGAGCAGTACTTC. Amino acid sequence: CASSLWGQGLEQYF.